A selection of T cell receptor beta chains follows, all from one sample in a study of T-cell reconstitution after alpha-beta-depleted transplantation in children. TCRdb re-derived calls from the PCR reads in MiXCR, one entry per CDR3 protein. The sample shows about 540,000 distinct CDR3 sequences, about 16% of them seen only once. The sequencing here drew on PBMCs from the stem cell graft donor, taken from the stem cell graft. These TCRs come from a human donor who donated a stem cell graft to a child with acute lymphoblastic leukemia. Each CDR3 is given with its conserved first and last residue. Fields, in order: clone size, J gene, D gene, V gene, CDR3 length, CDR3 DNA, CDR3 protein. The D gene is left open where the match is weak. Only some rows state a clone size, as once, few, many or a class for expanded clones.

>-|TRBJ1-2|-|TRBV4-1|16
TGCGCCAGCAGCCAGGGACGGATGCTTGCTAACTATGGCTACACCTTC
CASSQGRMLANYGYTF
>few|TRBJ2-3|-|TRBV9|15
TGTGCCAGCAGCGTAAGGCTGGATAGGGTAGATACGCAGTATTTT
CASSVRLDRVDTQYF
>-|TRBJ2-7|-|TRBV6-2/TRBV6-3|8
TGTGCCAGCAGCGAGCAGTACTTC
CASSEQYF
>once|TRBJ2-7|-|TRBV5-1|17
TGCGCCAGCAGCTTGGTGCGGGGACCGGGAACCCTTTACGAGCAGTACTTC
CASSLVRGPGTLYEQYF
>-|TRBJ2-3|-|TRBV30|12
TGTGCCTGGAGTGCGGGTACAGATACGCAGTATTTT
CAWSAGTDTQYF
>-|TRBJ1-5|TRBD1|TRBV10-3|16
TGTGCCATCAGTGAGTCACCGGGACAGGGGCCCCAGCCCCAGCATTTT
CAISESPGQGPQPQHF
>-|TRBJ2-7|-|TRBV19|15
TGTGCCAGTAGTGCCTCAGGGGCACCGCTCTACGAGCAGTACTTC
CASSASGAPLYEQYF
>few|TRBJ1-1|-|TRBV20-1|13
TGCAGTGCTAGACCCATCATGAACACTGAAGCTTTCTTT
CSARPIMNTEAFF
>few|TRBJ2-1|TRBD2|TRBV10-3|16
TGTGCCGTCTCTGTAGCGAAGGGGAGGGCGGGGAATGAGCAGTTCTTC
CAVSVAKGRAGNEQFF
>-|TRBJ1-4|-|TRBV12-3/TRBV12-4|16
TGTGCCAGCAGTGACTTCTCGAGCCAAATTAATGAAAAACTGTTTTTT
CASSDFSSQINEKLFF
>few|TRBJ2-7|TRBD2|TRBV7-2|16
TGTGCCAGCAGCTTAACGACTAGCGGAGGCTCCTACGAGCAGTACTTC
CASSLTTSGGSYEQYF
>-|TRBJ2-1|-|TRBV12-3/TRBV12-4|13
TGTGCCAGCAGGTCGGGAGCAAACAATGAGCAGTTCTTC
CASRSGANNEQFF
>few|TRBJ2-2|TRBD1|TRBV5-1|18
TGCGCCAGCAGCTCAAAGGACAGGGAGATAGGATGGGCCGGGGAGCTGTTTTTT
CASSSKDREIGWAGELFF
>-|TRBJ2-3|-|TRBV19|14
TGTGCCAGTAGTATAGCGGGGTCGGCAGATACGCAGTATTTT
CASSIAGSADTQYF
>few|TRBJ2-3|TRBD2|TRBV6-2/TRBV6-3|20
TGTGCCAGGGGGCGAGGGATAGGACTAGCGCCCTCCACGAGCACAGATACGCAGTATTTT
CARGRGIGLAPSTSTDTQYF
>few|TRBJ2-2|-|TRBV5-8|16
TGTGCCAGCAGCTTGGTCGGGACTCCGGGGGCCGGGGAGCTGTTTTTT
CASSLVGTPGAGELFF
>few|TRBJ2-1|-|TRBV5-1|15
TGCGCCAGCAGCTTACTGCGGGGAGTGAACAATGAGCAGTTCTTC
CASSLLRGVNNEQFF
>-|TRBJ2-1|-|TRBV7-9|16
TGTGCCAGCAGCTTAGCAGGTGGGGGCTCCTACAATGAGCAGTTCTTC
CASSLAGGGSYNEQFF
>-|TRBJ1-1|-|TRBV29-1|15
TGCAGCGCTGCCTTCTGGGGGGCAAAATTAACTGAAGCTTTCTTT
CSAAFWGAKLTEAFF
>-|TRBJ2-7|TRBD2|TRBV20-1|14
TGCAGTGCTTGGGGACTAGCGGGAGACTACGAGCAGTACTTC
CSAWGLAGDYEQYF
>few|TRBJ1-1|TRBD1|TRBV7-2|12
TGTGCGGAGGGGGCAGGTAGATTGGAAGCTTTCTTT
CAEGAGRLEAFF
>few|TRBJ2-2|TRBD1|TRBV9|16
TGTGCCAGCAGCGTAGGCCTTGGACAGGGGGCGAAGGAGCTGTTTTTT
CASSVGLGQGAKELFF
>few|TRBJ2-3|TRBD2|TRBV20-1|15
TGCAGTGCCCCGACTAGCGGGATTAGCACAGATACGCAGTATTTT
CSAPTSGISTDTQYF
>few|TRBJ2-2|TRBD2|TRBV15|19
TGTGCCACCAGCACAAGGACTAGCGGGAGAATCCATAACACCGGGGAGCTGTTTTTT
CATSTRTSGRIHNTGELFF
>-|TRBJ2-7|-|TRBV15|13
TGTGCCACCAGCAGAGCGGCGGGTCGCGAGCAGTACTTC
CATSRAAGREQYF
>-|TRBJ2-7|TRBD2|TRBV19|13
TGTGCCAGTAGTATGACATCTAGCGGCGAGCAGTACTTC
CASSMTSSGEQYF
>few|TRBJ1-2|TRBD1|TRBV11-1|18
TGTGCCAGCAGTCCCGTCCGGGGACAGAGTACCGCTAACTATGGCTACACCTTC
CASSPVRGQSTANYGYTF
>few|TRBJ1-5|-|TRBV5-1|12
TGCGCCAGCAGCTTGCGACCCGGGGCCCAGCATTTT
CASSLRPGAQHF
>few|TRBJ1-3|-|TRBV7-9|13
TGTGCCAGCAGCTTATCGGATGGAAACACCATATATTTT
CASSLSDGNTIYF
>once|TRBJ2-3|TRBD2|TRBV11-2|17
TGTGCCAGCAGCTTAGGTATAGCGGGAGCATCGGCAGATACGCAGTATTTT
CASSLGIAGASADTQYF
>few|TRBJ1-5|TRBD1|TRBV2|18
TGTGCCAGCAGCGGCCGGGACAGCGCCACTAATAGCAATCAGCCCCAGCATTTT
CASSGRDSATNSNQPQHF
>few|TRBJ2-1|TRBD2|TRBV2|14
TGTGCCAGCAGTGTCCTCCTAGCGGGAAATGAGCAGTTCTTC
CASSVLLAGNEQFF
>-|TRBJ2-7|TRBD2|TRBV29-1|14
TGCAGCGTTGCAGGAGCGGGAGGGTACTACGAGCAGTACTTC
CSVAGAGGYYEQYF
>-|TRBJ2-1|-|TRBV12-3/TRBV12-4|16
TGTGCCAGCAGTTGGCGCAGGGGGGGAGGGTACAATGAGCAGTTCTTC
CASSWRRGGGYNEQFF
>-|TRBJ2-1|TRBD1|TRBV5-6|14
TGTGCCAGCAGCCGTGGACAGGGAAACAATGAGCAGTTCTTC
CASSRGQGNNEQFF
>-|TRBJ2-5|-|TRBV27|14
TGTGCCAGCAGTTCCGTAGGGTACTGGGCGACCCAGTACTTC
CASSSVGYWATQYF
>few|TRBJ2-1|-|TRBV4-1|17
TGCGCCAGCAGCCAAGTCTTTAGGAAGGATGTCTACAATGAGCAGTTCTTC
CASSQVFRKDVYNEQFF
>-|TRBJ2-7|TRBD2|TRBV3-1|16
TGTGCCAGCAGCCATGCACTAGCGGGGCAAGTCTACGAGCAGTACTTC
CASSHALAGQVYEQYF
>few|TRBJ2-2|-|TRBV5-1|12
TGCGCCAGCAGCTTGACCTGGGGCGAGCTGTTTTTT
CASSLTWGELFF
>-|TRBJ1-2|-|TRBV20-1|12
TGCAGTGCGAGGGGGACTAACTATGGCTACACCTTC
CSARGTNYGYTF
>-|TRBJ1-1|-|TRBV20-1|15
TGCAGTGCTAGAGTGCCGGGCACCCGGCGCACTGAAGCTTTCTTT
CSARVPGTRRTEAFF
>-|TRBJ2-2|TRBD1|TRBV6-5|15
TGTGCCAGCAGTTACGGGGACAGAAACACCGGGGAGCTGTTTTTT
CASSYGDRNTGELFF
>few|TRBJ2-1|-|TRBV20-1|17
TGCAGTGCTAGAGGAGGAGGGTCGGGGGAGGCCAGGTATGAGCAGTTCTTC
CSARGGGSGEARYEQFF
>few|TRBJ1-1|-|TRBV7-2|15
TGTGCCAGCAGCTCCAAACCTCCGGGAATATATGAAGCTTTCTTT
CASSSKPPGIYEAFF
>few|TRBJ2-7|-|TRBV28|12
TGTGCCAGCAGCCGCCTAGAAACCCTTCCCAAATTC
CASSRLETLPKF
>few|TRBJ2-7|-|TRBV7-2|13
TGTGCCAGCAGCTTACCGCTAGCCCTCGAGCAGTACTTC
CASSLPLALEQYF
>-|TRBJ2-7|-|TRBV6-2/TRBV6-3|14
TGTGCCAGCAGTTTCTGGGGACAAGTCTACGAGCAGTACTTC
CASSFWGQVYEQYF
>-|TRBJ2-3|-|TRBV7-2|16
TGTGCCAGCAGCTTAGCGCGTCGGGGGAGAGGGGATACGCAGTATTTT
CASSLARRGRGDTQYF
>few|TRBJ1-2|-|TRBV5-1|11
TGCGCCACCCCAGGCGGGGCTGGCTACACCTTC
CATPGGAGYTF
>-|TRBJ1-1|-|TRBV7-6|14
TGTGCCAGCGGAAAGACAGAGATGAACACTGAAGCTTTCTTT
CASGKTEMNTEAFF
>few|TRBJ2-3|TRBD2|TRBV7-2|17
TGTGCCAGCAGCCGCGAAATAGCGGGAGGCCCGAGAGATACGCAGTATTTT
CASSREIAGGPRDTQYF